The 14 T cell receptor beta chains presented below share a single source sample, sequenced in a study of blood T cell repertoires in COVID-19. Clones were sequenced by immunoSEQ multiplex PCR, and TCRdb holds only the in-frame ones, with some missing. Among 220,000 or so clones listed, more than 75% were seen once. Sequencing input: PBMCs or T cells enriched from blood (not recorded which). Source of these receptors: a woman in her 50s who had recovered from COVID-19.

The chain is built from TRBV2 and TRBJ1-4; no firm D call. In germline, CDR1 is SNHLY, CDR2 FYNNEI. The CDR3 is 15 amino acids. Deletions cut 8 bases from V and 3 bases from J, with 16 bases between. In DNA form, the CDR3 reads TGTGCCAGCGGCCGTGTCGGGATGGCTAATGAAAAACTGTTTTTT. This gives the protein CASGRVGMANEKLFF.

The V gene is TRBV4-1, the J gene TRBJ1-1, with TRBD1 matching 9 bases. The V and J ends lost 6 bases and 2 bases, in that order; junction bases with no gene match: 4. The CDR3 loop spans 14 amino acids. CDR1 and CDR2 from the germline V gene are MGHRA and YSYEKL. This CDR3 is CASRRQGGNTEAFF. CDR3 coding DNA: TGCGCCAGCAGGAGACAGGGGGGCAACACTGAAGCTTTCTTT.

This chain connects TRBV4-1 to TRBJ2-1, with 11 bases identical to TRBD1. The CDR3 loop spans 16 amino acids. The V gene's germline CDR1 is MGHRA and CDR2 YSYEKL. The J segment lost 8 bases and the V segment lost 8 bases, leaving 14 bases of the junction unmatched. The CDR3 sequence: CASSDRGQGSTYEQFF. The CDR3 nucleotides read TGCGCCAGCTCGGACAGGGGGCAGGGGTCTACATATGAGCAGTTCTTC.

CDR3 sequence reads: CASSKFGFGGVSCSQDTQYF. The CDR3 nucleotides are TGTGCCAGCAGCAAGTTCGGGTTCGGAGGGGTGAGCTGTTCGCAGGATACGCAGTATTTT. The gene calls are TRBV21-1 and TRBJ2-3; the D call TRBD2 from the table was never checked on the DNA. TRBV21-1 counts as a pseudogene. The CDR3 length is 20 residues.

The chain links TRBV5-1 to TRBJ2-2; 9 bases align to TRBD1. J lost 3 bases, V lost 5 bases, and 5 bases had no gene match. Per the germline V gene, CDR1 is SGHRS and CDR2 is YFSETQ. The CDR3 loop spans 15 amino acids. The CDR3: CASSTGGFDTGELFF. The CDR3 nucleotides read TGCGCCAGCAGTACAGGGGGCTTCGACACCGGGGAGCTGTTTTTT.

V usage is TRBV4-3 and J usage is TRBJ2-7; 10 nucleotides agree with TRBD1. CDR3 length equals 16 residues. From germline, CDR1 is LGHNA and CDR2 YSLEER. After removal of 0 bases from V and 4 bases from J, the junction contained 6 bases not matched to a gene. The CDR3 region has the DNA TGCGCCAGCAGCCAAGATCTCGGGACAGGGGAGTACGAGCAGTACTTC. Residues: CASSQDLGTGEYEQYF.

The chain has TRBV9 and TRBJ1-6, with 9 bases lining up with TRBD1. This CDR3 has 15 residues. Germline V gene sequence: CDR1 SGDLS, CDR2 YYNGEE. J lost 6 bases, V lost 5 bases, and 6 bases had no gene match. The CDR3 reads CASSGGDRVNSPLHF. The CDR3 DNA reads TGTGCCAGCAGTGGAGGGGACAGGGTTAATTCACCCCTCCACTTT.

The J gene is TRBJ1-6, the V gene TRBV7-6; D call uncertain. Germline V gene sequence: CDR1 SGHVS, CDR2 FNYEAQ. CDR3 length: 15 amino acids. Trimming pared 2 bases from V and 9 bases from J, leaving 14 bases between. CDR3 region: CASSLYADPGSPLHF. The CDR3 nucleotides are TGTGCCAGCAGCTTATATGCGGATCCGGGTTCACCCCTCCACTTT.

The V call is TRBV7-2, the J call TRBJ2-7, with 13 bases identical to TRBD2. This CDR3 region has 18 residues. The germline V gene has CDR1 SGHTA and CDR2 FQGNSA. The V gene end was trimmed by 1 base and the J gene end by 0 bases; junction bases not matched to a gene: 6. The CDR3 spells CASSLGTSGSLLSYEQYF. The CDR3 region has the DNA TGTGCCAGCAGCTTAGGGACTAGCGGGAGTCTTCTCTCCTACGAGCAGTACTTC.

This clone turned up a few times. The V gene is TRBV2, the J gene TRBJ1-5, with D uncertain. Germline lookup yields CDR1 SNHLY and CDR2 FYNNEI. The CDR3 is 15 residues long. Between the trimmed V and J ends, which lost 8 bases and 0 bases, there was a span of 14 bases. CDR3 in DNA: TGTGCCAGCGCGGAGACGGACTATAGCAATCAGCCCCAGCATTTT. This codes for CASAETDYSNQPQHF.

This clone has only one observation. J is TRBJ1-2 and V is TRBV10-2; 12 bases line up with TRBD1. The CDR3 has 13 residues. Germline loops: CDR1 WSHSY, CDR2 SAAADI. V trimming: 9 bases; J trimming: 8 bases; junction bases outside the gene matches: 7. CDR3 DNA sequence: TGCGCCAGAAGGGGACAGGGGGCGAGGGGCTACACCTTC. Translated, it gives CARRGQGARGYTF.

This chain uses TRBV7-9 with TRBJ1-1; 8 bases agree with TRBD1. Germline V CDR1 and CDR2: SEHNR, FQNEAQ (reference sequence). There are 13 residues in the CDR3. V lost 0 bases, J lost 10 bases, and 4 bases stayed unmatched. CDR3 region: CASSLAQGAGAFF. The CDR3, as DNA: TGTGCCAGCAGCTTAGCGCAGGGGGCGGGAGCTTTCTTT.

The chain carries TRBV11-2 and TRBJ2-1, with D possibly being TRBD2 (7 bases). Trimming left V 2 bases short and J 3 bases short, with 11 bases between. The length of the CDR3 is 15 residues. Germline V CDR1 and CDR2: SGHAT, FQNNGV. The DNA for the CDR3 is TGTGCCAGCAGCTTAACGGGGGGCTTCTACAATGAGCAGTTCTTC. This sequence encodes CASSLTGGFYNEQFF.

This chain uses TRBV9 with TRBJ2-7; no clear D. This CDR3 comprises 11 residues. The germline V and J ends were trimmed by 0 bases and 6 bases, with 4 bases remaining between them. Germline CDR1 is SGDLS and CDR2 is YYNGEE. In nucleotides, the CDR3 is TGTGCCAGCAGCGTAGCTCGCGAGCAGTACTTC. It translates to CASSVAREQYF.